Below are 3 T cell receptor beta chains sequenced from a single sample in a study of blood T cell repertoires in COVID-19. Sequenced by immunoSEQ multiplex PCR; TCRdb stores in-frame clones only, minus some. The sample consists of approximately 460,000 clones, 89% of them appearing once. The source material was peripheral blood. The receptors derive from a man between 18 and 29 years old with COVID-19, enrolled during active disease.

V and J are TRBV6-5 and TRBJ2-5; 13 bases are shared with TRBD2. The junction had 3 bases not matched to a gene; V was cut back by 8 bases and J by 0 bases. CDR1 is MNHEY, CDR2 SVGAGI, per germline. The CDR3 loop spans 15 amino acids. The CDR3 sequence: CASRTSGGNQETQYF. In nucleotides, the CDR3 is TGTGCCAGCCGGACTAGCGGGGGAAACCAAGAGACCCAGTACTTC.

The chain carries TRBV5-1 and TRBJ2-3; D is ambiguous. Germline V gene data show CDR1 as SGHRS and CDR2 as YFSETQ. The CDR3 totals 13 residues. The V and J ends lost 5 bases and 2 bases respectively, with 9 bases between them. CDR3 sequence reads: CASRRDLTDTQYF. The CDR3, as DNA: TGCGCCAGCAGGAGAGATCTCACAGATACGCAGTATTTT.

As for this clone: Since a much larger clone is just one base distant, this may be a read error. The rearrangement joins TRBV5-4 to TRBJ1-5; D not certain. V was cut by 2 bases and J by 4 bases, with 4 bases left in between. Germline V lookup: CDR1 SGHNT, CDR2 YYREEE (reference sequence). The CDR3 extends over 12 amino acids. The CDR3 DNA reads as TGTGCCAGCAGCTTCCCTAATCAGCCCCAGCATTTT. Amino acids: CASSFPNQPQHF.